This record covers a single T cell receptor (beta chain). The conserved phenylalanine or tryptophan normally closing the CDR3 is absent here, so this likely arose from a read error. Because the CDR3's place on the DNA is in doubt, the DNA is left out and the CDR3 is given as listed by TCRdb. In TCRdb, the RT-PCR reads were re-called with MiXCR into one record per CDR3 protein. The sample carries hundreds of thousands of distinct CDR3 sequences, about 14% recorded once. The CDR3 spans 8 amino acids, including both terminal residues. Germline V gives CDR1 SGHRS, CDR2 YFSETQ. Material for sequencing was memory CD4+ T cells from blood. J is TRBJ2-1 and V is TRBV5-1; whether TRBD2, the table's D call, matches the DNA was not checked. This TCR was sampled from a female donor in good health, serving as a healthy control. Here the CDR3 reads CASSFSGI.